The sequence of this TCR beta chain was determined in a study of T-cell memory formation after mild COVID-19. Study as a whole: The two donors had largely donor-specific TCR clusters. The study, taken as a whole, reports: A second wave expanding day 15 to 37 was CD4+-biased; contracting clones were balanced.

In this sample, this clonotype turned up many times. Its cognate antigen is unknown. TCRdb re-called the 5' RACE reads through MiXCR, storing one row per CDR3 protein. The table lists 150,000 to 200,000 distinct CDR3 sequences, under 14% of them singletons. V lost 9 bases and J lost 4, with 27 bases in between. The CDR3 runs to 17 residues. The sample was PBMCs or a T cell subset sorted from them (not recorded which). The TCR originated in a man aged 18-30 years who had mild COVID-19 (a few samples of this study predate the infection). Cell type and time point are not known. This chain joins TRBV12-3 or TRBV12-4 and TRBJ1-1; a weak D match, TRBD1 (5 bases). CDR3 bases: TGTGCCAGTGCTTCCGGGACGTGGTTTCAACAAAGCACTGAAGCTTTCTTT. Translation: CASASGTWFQQSTEAFF.